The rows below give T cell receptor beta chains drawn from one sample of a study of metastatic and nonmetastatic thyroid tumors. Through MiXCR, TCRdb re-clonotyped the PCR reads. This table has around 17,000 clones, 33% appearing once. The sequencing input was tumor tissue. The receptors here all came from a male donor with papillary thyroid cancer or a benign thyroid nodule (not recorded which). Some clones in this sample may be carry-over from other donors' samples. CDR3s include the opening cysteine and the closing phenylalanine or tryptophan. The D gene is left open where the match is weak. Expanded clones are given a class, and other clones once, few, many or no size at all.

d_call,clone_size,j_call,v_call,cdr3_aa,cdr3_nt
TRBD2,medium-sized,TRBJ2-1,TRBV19,CASSIGDGRAGNEQFF,TGTGCCAGTAGTATAGGAGACGGGAGGGCCGGAAATGAGCAGTTCTTC
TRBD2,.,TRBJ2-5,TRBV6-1,CASSDGLAGGTQYF,TGTGCCAGCAGTGACGGACTAGCGGGTGGGACCCAGTACTTC
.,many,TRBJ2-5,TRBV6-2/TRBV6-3,CASTITGFQETQYF,TGTGCCAGCACCATAACAGGGTTCCAAGAGACCCAGTACTTC
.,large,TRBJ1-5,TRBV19,CASSTLLRGRQPQHF,TGTGCCAGTAGTACCCTCCTCAGGGGACGGCAGCCCCAGCATTTT
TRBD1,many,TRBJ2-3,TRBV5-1,CASSLGTGGAGDTQYF,TGCGCCAGCAGCTTGGGGACAGGGGGCGCGGGAGATACGCAGTATTTT
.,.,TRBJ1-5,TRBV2,CASSPEARGYSNQPQHF,TGTGCCAGCAGTCCCGAAGCCAGGGGTTATAGCAATCAGCCCCAGCATTTT
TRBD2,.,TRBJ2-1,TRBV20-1,CSASSSGRVGDEQFF,TGCAGTGCTAGTAGTAGCGGGAGAGTTGGCGATGAGCAGTTCTTC
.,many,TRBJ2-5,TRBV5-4,CASSYLETQYF,TGTGCCAGCAGCTACTTGGAGACCCAGTACTTC
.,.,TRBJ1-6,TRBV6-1,CASSEAVGAQLSLHF,TGTGCCAGCAGTGAAGCGGTGGGGGCGCAGCTCTCCCTCCACTTT
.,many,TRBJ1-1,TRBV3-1,CASSPRTGRQAFF,TGTGCCAGCAGCCCTAGAACGGGACGGCAAGCTTTCTTT
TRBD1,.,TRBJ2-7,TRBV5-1,CASSLGQGASYEQYF,TGCGCCAGCAGCTTGGGACAGGGGGCATCCTACGAGCAGTACTTC
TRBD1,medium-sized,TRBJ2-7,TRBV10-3,CAISLVTGTGTYEQYF,TGTGCCATCAGTCTGGTTACCGGGACAGGAACCTACGAGCAGTACTTC
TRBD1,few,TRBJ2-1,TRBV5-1,CASSSPDRASYEQFF,TGCGCCAGCAGCTCCCCGGACAGGGCGAGCTATGAGCAGTTCTTC
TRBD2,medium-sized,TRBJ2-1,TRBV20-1,CSAERGSSYNEQFF,TGCAGTGCTGAGCGGGGAAGCTCCTACAATGAGCAGTTCTTC
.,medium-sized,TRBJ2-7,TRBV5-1,CASSDSRSGNYEQYF,TGCGCCAGCAGCGATAGTCGATCGGGAAACTACGAGCAGTACTTC
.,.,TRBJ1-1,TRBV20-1,CSAISDVSPWAFF,TGCAGTGCAATCTCGGACGTCAGTCCGTGGGCTTTCTTT
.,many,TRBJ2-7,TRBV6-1,CASTNQGWYEQYF,TGTGCCAGCACCAATCAGGGTTGGTACGAGCAGTACTTC
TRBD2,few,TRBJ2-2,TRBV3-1,CASSQGLAGATGELFF,TGTGCCAGCAGCCAAGGACTAGCGGGAGCAACCGGGGAGCTGTTTTTT
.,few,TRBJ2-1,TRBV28,CASSLPRGYNEQFF,TGTGCCAGCAGTTTGCCGCGGGGCTACAATGAGCAGTTCTTC
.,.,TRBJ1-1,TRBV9,CASSRTSLNTEAFF,TGTGCCAGCAGCCGGACATCCCTGAACACTGAAGCTTTCTTT
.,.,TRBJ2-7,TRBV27,CASSFTLTGRIHYEQYF,TGTGCCAGCAGTTTCACCCTAACAGGGCGCATACACTACGAGCAGTACTTC
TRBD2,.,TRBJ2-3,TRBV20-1,CSARSGGGDTQYF,TGCAGTGCTAGGAGCGGGGGGGGAGATACGCAGTATTTT
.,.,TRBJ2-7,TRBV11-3,CASSLDHENSYEQYF,TGTGCCAGCAGCTTAGACCACGAAAACTCCTACGAGCAGTACTTC
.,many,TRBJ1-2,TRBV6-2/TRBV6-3,CASSWELGYGYTF,TGTGCCAGCAGTTGGGAGCTCGGCTATGGCTACACCTTC
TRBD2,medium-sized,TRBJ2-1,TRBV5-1,CASTPGLASYNEQFF,TGCGCCAGCACTCCGGGACTAGCGTCCTACAATGAGCAGTTCTTC
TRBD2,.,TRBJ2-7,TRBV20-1,CSARDPLAGDLLEQYF,TGCAGTGCTAGAGATCCCCTAGCGGGAGACCTTCTGGAGCAGTACTTC
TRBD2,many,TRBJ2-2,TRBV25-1,CASSEFRLAGPTGELFF,TGTGCCAGCAGTGAATTTCGCCTAGCGGGCCCCACCGGGGAGCTGTTTTTT
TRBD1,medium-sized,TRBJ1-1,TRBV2,CASRTGGASNTEAFF,TGTGCCAGCAGGACAGGGGGCGCGTCGAACACTGAAGCTTTCTTT
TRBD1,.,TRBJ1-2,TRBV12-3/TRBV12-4,CASSAGDSISNYGYTF,TGTGCCAGCAGTGCGGGGGACAGCATCTCTAACTATGGCTACACCTTC
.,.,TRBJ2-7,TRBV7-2,CASSIRRGYEQYF,TGTGCCAGCAGCATAAGACGGGGATACGAGCAGTACTTC
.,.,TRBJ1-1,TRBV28,CASSRLENTEAFF,TGTGCCAGCAGTCGTTTAGAGAACACTGAAGCTTTCTTT
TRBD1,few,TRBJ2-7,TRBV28,CASTGRGRGRSYEQYF,TGTGCCAGCACCGGACGGGGCAGGGGGAGAAGCTACGAGCAGTACTTC
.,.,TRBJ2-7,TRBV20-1,CSASRFPLASHSYEQYF,TGCAGTGCTAGTCGCTTCCCTCTAGCAAGCCATTCCTACGAGCAGTACTTC
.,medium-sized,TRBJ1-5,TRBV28,CAATARSNQPQHF,TGTGCCGCAACGGCTAGGTCCAATCAGCCCCAGCATTTT
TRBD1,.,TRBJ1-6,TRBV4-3,CASSQEQGNSPLHF,TGCGCCAGCAGCCAAGAACAGGGGAATTCACCCCTCCACTTT
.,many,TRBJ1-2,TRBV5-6,CASSRWTAYGYTF,TGTGCCAGCAGCCGATGGACAGCCTATGGCTACACCTTC
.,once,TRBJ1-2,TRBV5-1,CASSEADGYGYTF,TGCGCCAGCAGCGAGGCAGATGGATATGGCTACACCTTC
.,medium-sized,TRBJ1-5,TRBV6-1,CATQNPANQPQHF,TGTGCCACACAGAACCCAGCAAATCAGCCCCAGCATTTT
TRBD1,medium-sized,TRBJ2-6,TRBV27,CASSSIQYRGAGANVLTF,TGTGCCAGCAGCTCTATTCAGTACAGGGGAGCTGGGGCCAACGTCCTGACTTTC
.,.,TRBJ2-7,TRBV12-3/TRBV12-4,CASSIPGPPYEQYF,TGTGCCAGCAGTATCCCGGGACCTCCCTACGAGCAGTACTTC
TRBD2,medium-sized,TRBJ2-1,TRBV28,CASSPSSGGRSYNEQFF,TGTGCCAGCAGTCCCTCAAGCGGGGGCAGGTCCTACAATGAGCAGTTCTTC
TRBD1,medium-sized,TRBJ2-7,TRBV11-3,CASSLDWTGLEQYF,TGTGCCAGCAGCTTAGATTGGACAGGTCTCGAGCAGTACTTC
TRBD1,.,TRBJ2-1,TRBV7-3,CASTKGTGSNEQFF,TGTGCCAGCACCAAAGGGACAGGGTCGAATGAGCAGTTCTTC
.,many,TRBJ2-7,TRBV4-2,CASSQEWGPSHEQYF,TGTGCCAGCAGCCAAGAGTGGGGGCCCTCCCACGAGCAGTACTTC
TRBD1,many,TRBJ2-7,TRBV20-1,CSAIRQGSYKQYF,TGCAGTGCTATAAGACAGGGTAGCTACAAGCAGTACTTC
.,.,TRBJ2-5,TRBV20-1,CSDSPAPQETQYF,TGCAGTGATAGCCCTGCACCTCAAGAGACCCAGTACTTC
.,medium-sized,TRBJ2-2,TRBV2,CASSQEGAGTGELFF,TGTGCCAGCAGTCAGGAGGGAGCGGGGACAGGGGAGCTGTTTTTT
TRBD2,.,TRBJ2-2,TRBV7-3,CASSRGTSGAGELFF,TGTGCCAGCAGCCGCGGGACTAGCGGGGCCGGGGAGCTGTTTTTT
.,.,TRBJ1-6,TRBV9,CASSVGGINSPLHF,TGTGCCAGCAGCGTCGGGGGGATAAATTCACCCCTCCACTTT
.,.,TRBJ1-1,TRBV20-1,CSARGKTGNTEAFF,TGCAGTGCTAGAGGCAAAACGGGGAACACTGAAGCTTTCTTT
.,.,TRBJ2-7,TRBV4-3,CASSQSSGEQYF,TGCGCCAGCAGCCAATCGAGCGGCGAGCAGTACTTC
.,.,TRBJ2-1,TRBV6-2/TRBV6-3,CASSYGEEYNEQFF,TGTGCCAGCAGTTACGGAGAGGAGTACAATGAGCAGTTCTTC
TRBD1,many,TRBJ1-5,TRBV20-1,CSARENGTGINQPQHF,TGCAGTGCTAGAGAGAACGGGACAGGCATCAATCAGCCCCAGCATTTT
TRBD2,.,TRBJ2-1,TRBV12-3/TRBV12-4,CASARTSGRDEQFF,TGTGCCAGCGCGAGGACTAGCGGGAGGGATGAGCAGTTCTTC
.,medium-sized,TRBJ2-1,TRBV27,CASSSGAGPGSYNEQFF,TGTGCCAGCAGTAGCGGCGCCGGCCCGGGGTCCTACAATGAGCAGTTCTTC
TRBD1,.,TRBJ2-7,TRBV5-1,CASSLAQGFVYEQYF,TGCGCCAGCAGCTTGGCACAGGGGTTTGTCTACGAGCAGTACTTC
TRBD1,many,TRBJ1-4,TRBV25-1,CASSTGDIGKLFF,TGTGCCAGCAGTACAGGGGACATTGGAAAACTGTTTTTT
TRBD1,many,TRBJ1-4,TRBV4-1,CASSQDPGQGYEKLFF,TGCGCCAGCAGCCAAGATCCGGGACAGGGGTATGAAAAACTGTTTTTT
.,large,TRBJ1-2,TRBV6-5,CASSYLVNYGYTF,TGTGCCAGCAGTTACCTGGTTAACTATGGCTACACCTTC
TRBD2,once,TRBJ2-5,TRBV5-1,CASSPPQAGDETQYF,TGCGCCAGCAGCCCGCCGCAGGCGGGGGACGAGACCCAGTACTTC